What follows are 9 T cell receptor beta chains derived from one specimen sequenced in a study of T-cell memory formation after mild COVID-19. TCRdb reprocessed the 5' RACE reads via MiXCR and lists one record per CDR3 protein. The sample holds around 470,000 distinct CDR3 sequences, roughly 20% seen once. Sample: PBMCs or a T cell subset sorted from them (not recorded which). The receptors were sampled from an adult woman who had mild COVID-19 (a few samples of this study predate the infection). Cell type and time point are not known.

CDR3 sequence: CSALTLAGGGETQYF. The CDR3 nucleotides are TGCAGTGCTCTTACTCTAGCGGGGGGAGGCGAGACCCAGTACTTC. The chain combines TRBV20-1 with TRBJ2-5; 11 positions match TRBD2. J was trimmed by 5 bases and V by 5 bases; bases with no gene match: 10. The CDR3 covers 15 residues. Germline CDR1 and CDR2: DFQATT and SNEGSKA (reference sequence).

V gene TRBV7-9 combines with J gene TRBJ2-5; 11 bases line up with TRBD1. The length of the CDR3 is 15 residues. Germline V lookup: CDR1 SEHNR, CDR2 FQNEAQ (reference sequence). The J segment lost 5 bases and the V segment lost 5 bases, leaving 7 bases of the junction unmatched. The CDR3 here is CASSPDRGLLETQYF. CDR3 in DNA: TGTGCCAGCAGCCCGGACAGGGGGCTCTTGGAGACCCAGTACTTC.

The chain employs TRBV7-2 and TRBJ2-3; 7 positions match TRBD1. Unmatched junction bases numbered 6, after V lost 3 bases and J lost 0 bases. CDR3 length: 16 residues. Germline-derived CDR1 and CDR2 are SGHTA and FQGNSA. The CDR3 loop reads CASSFWDRYSTDTQYF. The CDR3 DNA sequence: TGTGCCAGCAGCTTTTGGGACAGATACAGCACAGATACGCAGTATTTT.

This clonotype has only one observation. The gene calls are TRBV11-2 and TRBJ2-7; 7 bases fit TRBD1. The length of the CDR3 is 13 residues. V trimming: 8 bases; J trimming: 2 bases; junction bases outside the gene matches: 6. Germline values: CDR1 SGHAT, CDR2 FQNNGV. The CDR3 loop is CASQQGLTYEQYF. The CDR3 DNA is TGTGCCAGCCAACAGGGGTTGACCTACGAGCAGTACTTC.

The genes are TRBV19 and TRBJ2-5; 8 bases are a match to TRBD2. Per the germline V gene, CDR1 is LNHDA and CDR2 is SQIVND (reference sequence). V lost 7 bases to trimming and J lost 5 bases; unmatched junction nucleotides: 9. This CDR3 has 14 amino acids. Here the CDR3 reads CASTPGGGRETQYF. CDR3 bases: TGTGCCAGTACCCCCGGGGGCGGGAGGGAGACCCAGTACTTC. The variable domain in full, completed from reference TRBV19 and TRBJ2-5, reads DGGITQSPKYLFRKEGQNVTLSCEQNLNHDAMYWYRQDPGQGLRLIYYSQIVNDFQKGDIAEGYSVSREKKESFPLTVTSAQKNPTAFYLCASTPGGGRETQYFGPGTRLLVL.

This clonotype was detected many times. This rearrangement joins TRBV7-6 to TRBJ2-1; tentative D call: TRBD2 (5 bases). In germline, CDR1 is SGHVS, CDR2 FNYEAQ. The V end lost 1 base, the J end lost 10 bases, and 11 bases lay between the germline ends. CDR3 size: 13 residues. CDR3 amino acids: CASSLGAGGEQFF. CDR3 coding DNA: TGTGCCAGCAGCTTAGGTGCAGGCGGGGAGCAGTTCTTC.

This rearrangement joins TRBV6-5 to TRBJ1-2; TRBD1 is a possible D gene (6 bases). Germline V gene data show CDR1 as MNHEY and CDR2 as SVGAGI. V shed 4 bases and J shed 5 bases, with 11 bases lying between them. The CDR3 has 13 amino acids. CDR3: CASSSGTPYGYTF. For the CDR3, the DNA is TGTGCCAGCAGTTCCGGGACACCGTATGGCTACACCTTC.

The genes are TRBV9 and TRBJ2-3; D uncertain. This CDR3 has 15 amino acids. Trimming left V 0 bases short and J 4 bases short, with 12 bases between. Germline V gene data show CDR1 as SGDLS and CDR2 as YYNGEE. CDR3 loop: CASSVGISRADTQYF. The CDR3 DNA reads TGTGCCAGCAGCGTAGGGATCAGCCGCGCAGATACGCAGTATTTT.

This clonotype was picked up a small number of times. The chain couples TRBV20-1 to TRBJ2-2; D not certain. The CDR3 extends over 13 amino acids. CDR1 is DFQATT, CDR2 SNEGSKA, per germline (reference sequence). V was shortened by 1 base and J by 1 base, with 4 bases between the two germline ends. The CDR3 is CSARALNTGELFF. CDR3 DNA sequence: TGCAGTGCTAGAGCCCTGAACACCGGGGAGCTGTTTTTT.